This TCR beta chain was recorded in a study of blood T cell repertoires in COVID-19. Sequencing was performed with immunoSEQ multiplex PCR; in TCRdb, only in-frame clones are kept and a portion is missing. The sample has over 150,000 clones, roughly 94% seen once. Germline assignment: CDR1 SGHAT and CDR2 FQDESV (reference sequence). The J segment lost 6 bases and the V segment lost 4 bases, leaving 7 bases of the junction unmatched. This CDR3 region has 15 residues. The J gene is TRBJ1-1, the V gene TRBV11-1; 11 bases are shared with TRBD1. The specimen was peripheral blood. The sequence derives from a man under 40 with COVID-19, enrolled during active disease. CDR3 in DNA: TGTGCCAGCAGCTCCCCTGGACAGGGGGCGTCTGAAGCTTTCTTT. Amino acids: CASSSPGQGASEAFF. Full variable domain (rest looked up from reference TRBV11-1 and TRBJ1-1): EAEVAQSPRYKITEKSQAVAFWCDPISGHATLYWYRQILGQGPELLVQFQDESVVDDSQLPKDRFSAERLKGVDSTLKIQPAELGDSAMYLCASSSPGQGASEAFFGQGTRLTVV.